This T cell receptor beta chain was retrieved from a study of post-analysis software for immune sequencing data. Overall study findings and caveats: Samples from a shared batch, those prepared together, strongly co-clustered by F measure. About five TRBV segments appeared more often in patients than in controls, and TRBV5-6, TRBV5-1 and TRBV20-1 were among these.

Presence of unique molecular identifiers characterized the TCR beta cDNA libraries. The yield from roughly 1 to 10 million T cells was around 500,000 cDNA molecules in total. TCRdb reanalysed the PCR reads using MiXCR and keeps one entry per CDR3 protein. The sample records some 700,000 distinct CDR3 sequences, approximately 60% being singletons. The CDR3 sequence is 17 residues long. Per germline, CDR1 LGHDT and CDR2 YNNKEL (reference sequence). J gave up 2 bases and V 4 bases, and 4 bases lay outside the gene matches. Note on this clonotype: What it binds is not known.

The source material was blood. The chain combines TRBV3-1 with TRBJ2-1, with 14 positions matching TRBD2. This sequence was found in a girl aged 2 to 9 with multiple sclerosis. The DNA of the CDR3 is TGTGCCAGCAGCCCCGGACTAGCGGGAGGTGCCTACAATGAGCAGTTCTTC. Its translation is CASSPGLAGGAYNEQFF.